This T cell receptor (beta chain) was captured by sequencing in a study of T cell changes during pregnancy in multiple sclerosis. Data came from immunoSEQ multiplex PCR; TCRdb stores just in-frame clones and leaves some out. The profile shows about 88,000 clones, roughly 90% of them singletons. The source material was peripheral blood, sampled in the first trimester of pregnancy. This clonotype was sampled from a female donor with multiple sclerosis, enrolled in a pregnancy study.

CDR3 nucleotides: TGCGCCAGCAGCTTGGCAGGGGCTAGCAATCAGCCCCAGCATTTT. Translated, it gives CASSLAGASNQPQHF. The rearrangement links TRBV5-1 to TRBJ1-5, with D maybe TRBD1 (6 bases). The CDR3 loop spans 15 amino acids. Per germline, CDR1 SGHRS and CDR2 YFSETQ. Trimming cost V 0 bases and J 0 bases, with 7 bases left between them.